A selection of T cell receptor beta chains follows, all from one sample in a study of CD8+ T cells in alopecia areata. Some clones are missing from TCRdb's copy, which holds only in-frame ones; the method was immunoSEQ multiplex PCR. The sample consists of 160,000 or so clones, 45% to 55% of them appearing once. The sample here was CD8+ T cells sorted from blood, taken at week 0. All receptors come from a human donor with alopecia areata. The CDR3 runs from the conserved cysteine through the conserved F or W. Each record gives: CDR3 DNA, CDR3 protein, D gene, V gene, J gene, clone size. The D gene is left open where the match is weak. Size values are once, few and many counts, or a class for expanded clones, and some rows have none.

CDR3 DNA: TGTGCCAGCAGTCCGGGCGGGGATACGGTTGAGCAGTTCTTC; CDR3 protein: CASSPGGDTVEQFF; D gene: .; V gene: TRBV2; J gene: TRBJ2-1; clone size: few
CDR3 DNA: TGTGCCAGCAGCTTACCAAGGAACTATGGCTACACCTTC; CDR3 protein: CASSLPRNYGYTF; D gene: .; V gene: TRBV7-2; J gene: TRBJ1-2; clone size: .
CDR3 DNA: TGTGCCAGCTCACCAGGTAGCTACGAGCAGTACTTC; CDR3 protein: CASSPGSYEQYF; D gene: .; V gene: TRBV18; J gene: TRBJ2-7; clone size: .
CDR3 DNA: TGTGCCAGCAGCCTAGGAATGAAAATCTACGAGCAGTACTTC; CDR3 protein: CASSLGMKIYEQYF; D gene: .; V gene: TRBV5-6; J gene: TRBJ2-7; clone size: .
CDR3 DNA: TGCAGCGTTGGTAGTTCCGGGGAGCTGTTTTTT; CDR3 protein: CSVGSSGELFF; D gene: .; V gene: TRBV29-1; J gene: TRBJ2-2; clone size: .
CDR3 DNA: TGTGCCTGGAGTGTAGGGGTAGGGAGCTCCTACGAGCAGTACTTC; CDR3 protein: CAWSVGVGSSYEQYF; D gene: .; V gene: TRBV30; J gene: TRBJ2-7; clone size: few
CDR3 DNA: TGTGCCAGCACCATGACAGGGGGAATTGACAATGAGCAGTTCTTC; CDR3 protein: CASTMTGGIDNEQFF; D gene: TRBD1; V gene: TRBV6-6; J gene: TRBJ2-1; clone size: .
CDR3 DNA: TGTGCCAGCAGACTAGCCTTTAACTCCTACAATGAGCAGTTCTTC; CDR3 protein: CASRLAFNSYNEQFF; D gene: TRBD2; V gene: TRBV19; J gene: TRBJ2-1; clone size: few
CDR3 DNA: TGTGCCAGCAGCCGGGCTAGCACAGATACGCAGTATTTT; CDR3 protein: CASSRASTDTQYF; D gene: .; V gene: TRBV11-2; J gene: TRBJ2-3; clone size: .
CDR3 DNA: TGTGCCAGTAGTAGCCTGGGGACAGGGCCCTACGAGCAGTACTTC; CDR3 protein: CASSSLGTGPYEQYF; D gene: TRBD1; V gene: TRBV19; J gene: TRBJ2-7; clone size: few
CDR3 DNA: TGCGCCAGCAGCCAAGGAGTGGGGGGAAGCTCCTACGAGCAGTACTTC; CDR3 protein: CASSQGVGGSSYEQYF; D gene: .; V gene: TRBV4-3; J gene: TRBJ2-7; clone size: few
CDR3 DNA: TGCGCCAGCAGCCAAGATCGGGGGCAGCCCCAGCATTTT; CDR3 protein: CASSQDRGQPQHF; D gene: .; V gene: TRBV4-3; J gene: TRBJ1-5; clone size: few
CDR3 DNA: TGCAGCGTTGACCTAGGACATAACACTGAAGCTTTCTTT; CDR3 protein: CSVDLGHNTEAFF; D gene: .; V gene: TRBV29-1; J gene: TRBJ1-1; clone size: .
CDR3 DNA: TGCGCCAGCAGCCAGGGCTCAGCGACTCATGAAGCTTTCTTT; CDR3 protein: CASSQGSATHEAFF; D gene: .; V gene: TRBV4-3; J gene: TRBJ1-1; clone size: .
CDR3 DNA: TGTGCCAGCCTTAGGGGCGGGGGAGCATACAATGAGCAGTTCTTC; CDR3 protein: CASLRGGGAYNEQFF; D gene: TRBD2; V gene: TRBV7-9; J gene: TRBJ2-1; clone size: .
CDR3 DNA: TGCGCCAGCAGCCAAGATCCCGGGACAGGTTATGGCTACACCTTC; CDR3 protein: CASSQDPGTGYGYTF; D gene: TRBD1; V gene: TRBV4-3; J gene: TRBJ1-2; clone size: .
CDR3 DNA: TGCAGCGTTGAAGAAGGGGAAGGGGGCACTAACTCCTACAATGAGCAGTTCTTC; CDR3 protein: CSVEEGEGGTNSYNEQFF; D gene: TRBD1; V gene: TRBV29-1; J gene: TRBJ2-1; clone size: once
CDR3 DNA: TGCAGCGTTGAAGATGGAGGACAGGGGCCGAAAGAGACCCAGTACTTC; CDR3 protein: CSVEDGGQGPKETQYF; D gene: TRBD1; V gene: TRBV29-1; J gene: TRBJ2-5; clone size: few
CDR3 DNA: TGCAGCGCCCGGGGGGGTAGCGGGGTCAGCACAGATACGCAGTATTTT; CDR3 protein: CSARGGSGVSTDTQYF; D gene: TRBD2; V gene: TRBV29-1; J gene: TRBJ2-3; clone size: .
CDR3 DNA: TGTGCCAGCAGTGCAGGGGGCGGCCTTAACGAGCAGTACTTC; CDR3 protein: CASSAGGGLNEQYF; D gene: TRBD1; V gene: TRBV6-5; J gene: TRBJ2-7; clone size: .
CDR3 DNA: TGCGCCAGCAGCCAGATGGGACAGGGAATCAATCAGCCCCAGCATTTT; CDR3 protein: CASSQMGQGINQPQHF; D gene: TRBD1; V gene: TRBV4-1; J gene: TRBJ1-5; clone size: .
CDR3 DNA: TGTGCCAGCAGCTTAGCAGGCGGTAATGAGCAGTTCTTC; CDR3 protein: CASSLAGGNEQFF; D gene: .; V gene: TRBV7-2; J gene: TRBJ2-1; clone size: few
CDR3 DNA: TGTGCCAGCAGCATACGGACAGAGATGGCCGGGGATAGCTCCTACAATGAGCAGTTCTTC; CDR3 protein: CASSIRTEMAGDSSYNEQFF; D gene: .; V gene: TRBV13; J gene: TRBJ2-1; clone size: few
CDR3 DNA: TGCGCCAGCAGCCAAGATAGGGCGGGGGCCTACGAGCAGTACTTC; CDR3 protein: CASSQDRAGAYEQYF; D gene: TRBD2; V gene: TRBV4-3; J gene: TRBJ2-7; clone size: .
CDR3 DNA: TGTGCCAGCAGCCTTCAGGGTCGGCAGCCCCAGCATTTT; CDR3 protein: CASSLQGRQPQHF; D gene: .; V gene: TRBV5-6; J gene: TRBJ1-5; clone size: .
CDR3 DNA: TGTGCCAGCAGCGCGGGACGGTCGGGTGACGAGCAGTACTTC; CDR3 protein: CASSAGRSGDEQYF; D gene: .; V gene: TRBV9; J gene: TRBJ2-7; clone size: .
CDR3 DNA: TGCAGCGCCCTTGGTCCTTTTCGGGATGAAAAACTGTTTTTT; CDR3 protein: CSALGPFRDEKLFF; D gene: .; V gene: TRBV29-1; J gene: TRBJ1-4; clone size: .
CDR3 DNA: TGCAGCGTCGAACTAGCGGGGGTAAATGAGCAGTTCTTC; CDR3 protein: CSVELAGVNEQFF; D gene: TRBD2; V gene: TRBV29-1; J gene: TRBJ2-1; clone size: .
CDR3 DNA: TGTGCCAGCAATGAGGGGGGACGAAGCTACAATGAGCAGTTCTTC; CDR3 protein: CASNEGGRSYNEQFF; D gene: .; V gene: TRBV9; J gene: TRBJ2-1; clone size: .
CDR3 DNA: TGTGCCAGCAGCTTGGCAGGGGAAATCGGTCAGCCCCAGCATTTT; CDR3 protein: CASSLAGEIGQPQHF; D gene: .; V gene: TRBV13; J gene: TRBJ1-5; clone size: .
CDR3 DNA: TGCGCCAGCAGCCAAGACAGGAACTACAATGAGCAGTTCTTC; CDR3 protein: CASSQDRNYNEQFF; D gene: .; V gene: TRBV4-3; J gene: TRBJ2-1; clone size: .